What follows are 20 T cell receptor beta chains derived from one specimen sequenced in a study of cytomegalovirus exposure and HLA in healthy donors. Generated by immunoSEQ multiplex PCR, the TCRdb table keeps only in-frame clones and is missing some. The top ten hold 6% to 6.5% of the sample, which has some 98,000 clones, about 90% seen once. Sequencing was done on a sample of PBMCs. These TCRs come from a man aged 18 to 29 in good health and CMV-seropositive.

The gene calls are TRBV10-3 and TRBJ2-3, with D tentatively TRBD1 (6 bases). CDR3 length: 17 residues. Between the trimmed V and J ends, which lost 3 bases and 0 bases, there was a span of 16 bases. Germline V gene lookup returns CDR1 ENHRY and CDR2 SYGVKD. The CDR3 DNA is TGTGCCATCAGTGATCGAGCACAGGGAATGAGCACAGATACGCAGTATTTT. Protein product: CAISDRAQGMSTDTQYF.

The J gene is TRBJ1-1, the V gene TRBV5-6; TRBD1 agrees at 10 bases. The V gene's germline CDR1 is SGHDT and CDR2 YYEEEE. The CDR3 runs 16 residues. Germline trimming cut 2 bases from V and 4 bases from J; bases unmatched to any gene: 8. The DNA for the CDR3 is TGTGCCAGCAGCTTTGGGACAGGGGTCATTGGCACTGAAGCTTTCTTT. This sequence encodes CASSFGTGVIGTEAFF.

The CDR3 DNA follows: TGTGCCAGCTCACCATTATTGGCGGGGGCGGATTCACCCCTCCACTTT. This codes for CASSPLLAGADSPLHF. The chain employs TRBV18 and TRBJ1-6, with D possibly being TRBD1 (6 bases). Trimming cost V 2 bases and J 8 bases, with 16 bases left between them. Germline CDR1 KGHSH, CDR2 LQKENI. This CDR3 has 16 amino acids.

The rearrangement joins TRBV6-1 to TRBJ1-5, with a weak D call TRBD1 (6 bases). V was trimmed by 5 bases and J by 7 bases, leaving 18 bases between them. The CDR3 extends over 15 amino acids. Germline values: CDR1 MNHNS, CDR2 SASEGT. CDR3 coding DNA: TGTGCCAGCAGTCCCTTGTCAGGGGAAGGGCAGCCCCAGCATTTT. It translates to CASSPLSGEGQPQHF.

V and J are TRBV4-1 and TRBJ2-2, with D maybe TRBD1 (6 bases). Germline V gives CDR1 MGHRA, CDR2 YSYEKL. The V and J ends lost 0 bases and 4 bases respectively, with 9 bases between them. The CDR3 sequence is 15 residues long. CDR3 protein: CASSQDTGTTGELFF. CDR3 in DNA: TGCGCCAGCAGCCAAGATACAGGGACCACCGGGGAGCTGTTTTTT.

This rearrangement joins TRBV7-2 to TRBJ2-2, with D possibly matching TRBD2 (5 bases). CDR3 length equals 13 residues. The germline V gene encodes CDR1 SGHTA and CDR2 FQGNSA. V lost 1 base, J lost 7 bases, and 7 bases lay in between. The CDR3 is CASSLGTDGELFF. CDR3 DNA: TGTGCCAGCAGCTTAGGGACTGACGGGGAGCTGTTTTTT.

The gene calls are TRBV10-3 and TRBJ2-1, with TRBD2 matching 10 bases. This CDR3 spans 16 amino acids. Trimming removed 4 bases from V and 6 bases from J; junction bases left unmatched: 9. CDR1 and CDR2 (germline): ENHRY, SYGVKD. CDR3 sequence reads: CAISAAGGQTFNEQFF. The CDR3 DNA reads as TGTGCCATCAGTGCAGCGGGAGGGCAAACCTTCAATGAGCAGTTCTTC.

The V and J genes are TRBV4-2 and TRBJ1-3; maybe TRBD1 (6 bases). The V gene's germline CDR1 is LGHNA and CDR2 YNFKEQ. The CDR3 covers 16 residues. With 4 bases removed from V and 0 bases from J, the gap between germline ends came to 13 bases. CDR3 amino acids: CASSRTRTDSGNTIYF. CDR3 nucleotide sequence: TGTGCCAGCAGCCGAACCCGGACAGACTCTGGAAACACCATATATTTT.

This chain joins TRBV7-9 and TRBJ2-1, with D maybe TRBD1 (5 bases). The V end was cut by 5 bases, the J end by 9 bases, with 20 bases between. Germline V gives CDR1 SEHNR, CDR2 FQNEAQ (reference sequence). The CDR3 has 15 amino acids. The CDR3 reads CASSPTQGSLVEQFF. The DNA of the CDR3 is TGTGCCAGCAGCCCTACGCAGGGTAGTTTGGTTGAGCAGTTCTTC.

V usage is TRBV18 and J usage is TRBJ1-3; 7 bases map to TRBD1. Germline-derived CDR1 and CDR2 are KGHSH and LQKENI. The length of the CDR3 is 16 residues. After removal of 4 bases from V and 3 bases from J, the junction contained 9 bases not matched to a gene. Here the CDR3 reads CASSLTDRVYGNTIYF. Here the CDR3 DNA reads TGTGCCAGCTCACTTACCGACAGGGTGTATGGAAACACCATATATTTT.

The V gene is TRBV9, the J gene TRBJ2-2; a weak D match, TRBD1 (6 bases). The length of the CDR3 is 14 residues. The germline gives CDR1 SGDLS, CDR2 YYNGEE. The germline V and J ends were trimmed by 2 bases and 7 bases, with 12 bases remaining between them. CDR3 coding DNA: TGTGCCAGCAGCGTTTCTGGGGGCTTCGGGGAGCTGTTTTTT. This gives the protein CASSVSGGFGELFF.

This rearrangement joins TRBV4-3 to TRBJ1-5; D gene uncertain. Per the germline V gene, CDR1 is LGHNA and CDR2 is YSLEER. The ends were cut back, 4 bases at V and 6 bases at J, with 10 bases in the middle. The length of the CDR3 is 13 residues. CDR3 loop: CASSLTRGQPQHF. In nucleotides, the CDR3 is TGCGCCAGCAGCCTTACACGCGGTCAGCCCCAGCATTTT.

This chain uses TRBV4-3 with TRBJ2-1; 10 bases match TRBD2. Germline values: CDR1 LGHNA, CDR2 YSLEER. The CDR3 is 15 residues long. Unmatched junction bases numbered 6, after V lost 4 bases and J lost 6 bases. The CDR3 is CASSRQRTSGNEQFF. The CDR3 DNA reads TGCGCCAGCAGCCGCCAAAGGACTAGCGGCAATGAGCAGTTCTTC.

This clone occurred once. This chain uses TRBV19 with TRBJ1-1, with 9 nucleotides matching TRBD1. Germline loops: CDR1 LNHDA, CDR2 SQIVND (reference sequence). This CDR3 region has 12 residues. V shed 8 bases, J shed 5 bases, and the junction held 3 bases outside the gene matches. The CDR3 protein is CASRQGGTEAFF. DNA for the CDR3: TGTGCCAGTCGACAGGGGGGTACTGAAGCTTTCTTT.

Only a few counts were recorded for this clone. The chain links TRBV19 to TRBJ2-1; a possible D gene is TRBD2 (6 bases). The V end lost 8 bases, the J end lost 4 bases, and 12 bases lay between the germline ends. The CDR3 has 13 amino acids. The germline V gene encodes CDR1 LNHDA and CDR2 SQIVND (reference sequence). CDR3 sequence: CASGSGRYNEQFF. In DNA, the CDR3 is TGTGCCAGTGGGTCAGGGAGGTACAATGAGCAGTTCTTC.

CDR3 loop: CASSLRGGPGEEQFF. CDR3 DNA sequence: TGCGCCAGCAGCCTACGGGGGGGGCCGGGGGAGGAGCAGTTCTTC. The rearrangement uses TRBV5-1 and TRBJ2-1, with 8 bases matching TRBD2. The germline CDR1 and CDR2 sequences are SGHRS and YFSETQ. The V segment lost 4 bases and the J segment 10 bases; nucleotides outside the gene matches: 13. The CDR3 totals 15 residues.

The gene calls are TRBV7-8 and TRBJ2-7; a possible D gene is TRBD2 (5 bases). Deletions cut 0 bases from V and 4 bases from J, with 7 bases between. The CDR3 length is 13 residues. Looked up from germline, CDR1 is SGHVS and CDR2 is FQNEAQ. The CDR3 bases are TGTGCCAGCAGCTTAGCGCGGGTTTACGAGCAGTACTTC. Encoded protein: CASSLARVYEQYF.

The chain recombines TRBV15 with TRBJ1-5; 7 positions match TRBD1. V shed 0 bases and J 1 base; nucleotides not matched to a gene: 6. The germline gives CDR1 LNHNV, CDR2 YYDKDF (reference sequence). The length of the CDR3 is 17 residues. The CDR3 sequence: CATSRDITGVSNQPQHF. Here the CDR3 DNA reads TGTGCCACCAGCAGAGACATTACAGGGGTGAGCAATCAGCCCCAGCATTTT.

The genes are TRBV7-7 and TRBJ2-2; D is unresolved. Looked up from germline, CDR1 is SSHAT and CDR2 is FNYEAQ (reference sequence). The CDR3 is 18 amino acids. Trimming removed 5 bases at V and 1 base at J, with 20 bases between. CDR3 region: CASSLDPSVAVNTGELFF. In DNA, the CDR3 is TGTGCCAGCAGCCTTGACCCCTCCGTGGCGGTGAACACCGGGGAGCTGTTTTTT.

The chain uses TRBV5-5 and TRBJ2-7; TRBD2 matches at 9 bases. Germline CDR1 is SGHKS and CDR2 is YYEKEE (reference sequence). V was clipped by 2 bases and J by 3 bases; unmatched bases: 12. The CDR3 covers 17 residues. The CDR3 nucleotides are TGTGCCAGCAGCTTCGGGCTAGCGGGACAGCCGCGCTACGAGCAGTACTTC. This codes for CASSFGLAGQPRYEQYF.